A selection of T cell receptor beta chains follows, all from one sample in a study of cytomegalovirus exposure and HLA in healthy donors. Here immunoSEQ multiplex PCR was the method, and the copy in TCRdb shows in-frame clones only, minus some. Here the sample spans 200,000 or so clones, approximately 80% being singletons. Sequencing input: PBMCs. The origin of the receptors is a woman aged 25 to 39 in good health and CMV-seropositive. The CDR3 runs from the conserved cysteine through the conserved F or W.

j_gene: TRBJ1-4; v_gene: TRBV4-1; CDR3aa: CASSQGSGTGNEKLFF
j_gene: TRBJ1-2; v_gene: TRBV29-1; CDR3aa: CSVYDRDSNYGYTF
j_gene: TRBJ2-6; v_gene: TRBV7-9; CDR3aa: CASSLIHRGTGANVLTF
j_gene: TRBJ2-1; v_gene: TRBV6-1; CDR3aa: CASSWGTPEQFF
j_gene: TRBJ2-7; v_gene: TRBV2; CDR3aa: CASRGLAFYEQYF
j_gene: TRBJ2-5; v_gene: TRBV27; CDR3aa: CASSTSGRETQYF
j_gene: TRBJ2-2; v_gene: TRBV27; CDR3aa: CASSFLGGRIGELFF
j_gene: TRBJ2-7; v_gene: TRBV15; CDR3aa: CATSREGGGRAEQYF
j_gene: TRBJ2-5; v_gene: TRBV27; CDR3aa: CASSSSSYKETQYF
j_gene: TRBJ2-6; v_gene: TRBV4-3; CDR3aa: CASSQDLVSGVSSGANVLTF
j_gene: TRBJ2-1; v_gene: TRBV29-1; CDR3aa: CSVDSSGRAYNEQFF
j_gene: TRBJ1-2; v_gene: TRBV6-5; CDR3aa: CASSYSRQGAGYGYTF
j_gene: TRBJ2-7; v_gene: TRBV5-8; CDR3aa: CASSFLWGGEQYF
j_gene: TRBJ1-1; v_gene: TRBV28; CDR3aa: CASTPLTGVTEAFF
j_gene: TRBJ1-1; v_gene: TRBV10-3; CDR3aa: CAIGSGANTEAFF
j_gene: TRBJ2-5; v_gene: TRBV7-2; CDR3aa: CASSISGTGRETQYF
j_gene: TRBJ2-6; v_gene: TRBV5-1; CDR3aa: CASSPDRAGANVLTF
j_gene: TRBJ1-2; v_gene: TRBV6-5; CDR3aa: CAVGREGYTF
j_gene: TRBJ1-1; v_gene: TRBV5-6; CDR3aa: CASSLGWPNTEAFF
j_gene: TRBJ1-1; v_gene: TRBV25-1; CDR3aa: CASSAGHEAFF
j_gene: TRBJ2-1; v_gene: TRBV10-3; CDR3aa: CAISDIRGSSDEQFF
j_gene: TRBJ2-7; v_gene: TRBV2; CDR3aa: CASSGESSYEQYF
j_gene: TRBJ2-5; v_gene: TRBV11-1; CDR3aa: CASSSRTGIQETQYF
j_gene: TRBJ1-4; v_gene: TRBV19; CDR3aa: CASPPPGGGTNEKLFF
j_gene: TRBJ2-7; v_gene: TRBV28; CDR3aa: CASSLELDTNYEQYF
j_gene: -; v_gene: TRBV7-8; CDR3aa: CASSLGWGPSYEQYF
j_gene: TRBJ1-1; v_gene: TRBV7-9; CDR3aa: CASSPLTGGAVTEAFF
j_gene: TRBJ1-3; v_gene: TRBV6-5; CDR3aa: CASKIGNTIYF
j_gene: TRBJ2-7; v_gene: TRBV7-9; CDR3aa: CASSAWTGYIGNEQYF
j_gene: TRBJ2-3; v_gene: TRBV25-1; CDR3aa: CASSISGGVPDTQYF
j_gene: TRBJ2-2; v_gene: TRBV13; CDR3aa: CASSPRLAGAGGELFF
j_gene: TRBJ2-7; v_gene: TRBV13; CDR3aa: CASSLGASGAQKQYF
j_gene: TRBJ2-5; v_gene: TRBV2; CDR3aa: CASSESAGAGETQYF
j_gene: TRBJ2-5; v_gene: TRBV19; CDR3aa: CASSPWTGDQETQYF
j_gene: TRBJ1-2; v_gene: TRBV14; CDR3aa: CASSQVGTPYGYTF
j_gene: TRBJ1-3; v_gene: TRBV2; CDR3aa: CASSLIRSGNTIYF
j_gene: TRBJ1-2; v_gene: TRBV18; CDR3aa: CASSPPGGQTVGYTF
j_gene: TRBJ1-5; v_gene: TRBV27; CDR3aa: CASKMGTRGPQHF
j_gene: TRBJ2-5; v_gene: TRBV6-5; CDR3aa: CASSRPGGEETQYF
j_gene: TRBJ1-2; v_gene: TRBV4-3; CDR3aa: CASSSPGGGKAGYTF
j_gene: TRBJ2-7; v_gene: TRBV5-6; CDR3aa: CASGRSGEQYF
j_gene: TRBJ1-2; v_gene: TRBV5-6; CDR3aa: CASSLAARNYGYTF
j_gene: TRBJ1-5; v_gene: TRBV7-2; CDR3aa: CASSFLGQINQPQHF
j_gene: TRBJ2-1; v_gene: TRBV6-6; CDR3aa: CASSFGPGQAFF
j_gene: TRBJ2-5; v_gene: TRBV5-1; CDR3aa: CASSKKIAGVETQYF
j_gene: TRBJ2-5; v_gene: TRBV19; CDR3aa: CASSIRGVQRGETQYF
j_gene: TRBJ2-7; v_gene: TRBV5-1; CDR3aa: CASSLFGGAYEQYF
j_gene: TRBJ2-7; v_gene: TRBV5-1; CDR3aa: CASSLGGTYEQYF
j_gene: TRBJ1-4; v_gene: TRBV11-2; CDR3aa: CASSLVGRTAGEKLFF
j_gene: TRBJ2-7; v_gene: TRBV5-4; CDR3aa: CASSWGRGTYEQYF
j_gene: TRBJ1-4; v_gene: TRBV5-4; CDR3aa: CASSIGQRVTEKLFF
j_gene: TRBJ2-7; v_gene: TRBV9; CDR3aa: CASSVNGEPGTGSHEQYF